This T cell receptor beta chain was identified during a study of long-term antiretroviral therapy in people with HIV. Study results and limitations: All blood samples came from the years 2004 to 2017, possibly under older ART regimens.

A remark on this clone: Its antigen is currently unknown.

A v3.0 immunoSEQ assay was performed at survey level. Method: immunoSEQ multiplex PCR; TCRdb's copy keeps in-frame clones and lacks some. This repertoire shows 30,000 to 40,000 clones, over 75% found once; its top ten account for roughly 4.9%. Germline V gene data show CDR1 as SQVTM and CDR2 as ANQGSEA. The CDR3 runs 15 residues. V was cut by 6 bases and J by 2 bases, with 20 bases left in between. J is TRBJ2-7 and V is TRBV29-1, with D hard to call. The sequences come from unsorted PBMCs, collected 1.5 years after starting antiretroviral therapy. The origin of this receptor is a man between 18 and 29 years old with HIV. The CDR3 is CSVTIGKGWTYEQYF. CDR3 DNA: TGCAGCGTAACAATTGGGAAGGGCTGGACCTACGAGCAGTACTTC.